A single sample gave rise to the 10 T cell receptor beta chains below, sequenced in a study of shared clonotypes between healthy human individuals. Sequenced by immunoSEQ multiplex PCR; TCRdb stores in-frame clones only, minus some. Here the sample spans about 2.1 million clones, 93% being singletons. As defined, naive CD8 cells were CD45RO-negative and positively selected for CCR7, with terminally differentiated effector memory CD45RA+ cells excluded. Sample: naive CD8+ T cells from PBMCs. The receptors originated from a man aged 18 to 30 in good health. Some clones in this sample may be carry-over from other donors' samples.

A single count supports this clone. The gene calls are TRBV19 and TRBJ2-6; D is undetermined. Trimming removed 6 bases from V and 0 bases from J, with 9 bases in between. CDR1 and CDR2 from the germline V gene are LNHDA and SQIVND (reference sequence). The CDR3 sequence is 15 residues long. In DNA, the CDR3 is TGTGCCAGTAGGACGCAGAGCTCTGGGGCCAACGTCCTGACTTTC. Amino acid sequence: CASRTQSSGANVLTF.

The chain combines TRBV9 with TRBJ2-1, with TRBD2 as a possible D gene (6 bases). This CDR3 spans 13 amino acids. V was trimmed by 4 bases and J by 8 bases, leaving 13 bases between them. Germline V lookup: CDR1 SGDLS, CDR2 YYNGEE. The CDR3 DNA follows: TGTGCCAGCAGCACTCGACTAGTAGATGAGCAGTTCTTC. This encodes CASSTRLVDEQFF. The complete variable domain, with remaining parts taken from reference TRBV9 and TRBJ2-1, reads DSGVTQTPKHLITATGQRVTLRCSPRSGDLSVYWYQQSLDQGLQFLIQYYNGEERAKGNILERFSAQQFPDLHSELNLSSLELGDSALYFCASSTRLVDEQFFGPGTRLTVL.

This CDR3 is CASSLDPGRINTGELFF. CDR3 DNA sequence: TGCGCCAGCAGTCTTGACCCGGGGAGAATAAACACCGGGGAGCTGTTTTTT. The chain carries TRBV5-1 and TRBJ2-2; possible D gene TRBD2, 5 bases. Germline lookup yields CDR1 SGHRS and CDR2 YFSETQ. CDR3 size: 17 residues. V was shortened by 5 bases and J by 2 bases, with 19 bases between the two germline ends.

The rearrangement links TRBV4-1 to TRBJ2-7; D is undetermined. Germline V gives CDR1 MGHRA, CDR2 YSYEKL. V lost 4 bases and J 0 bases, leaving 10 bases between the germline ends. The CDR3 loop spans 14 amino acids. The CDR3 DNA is TGCGCCAGCAGCCTGGGCCCCGCCTCCTACGAGCAGTACTTC. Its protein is CASSLGPASYEQYF.

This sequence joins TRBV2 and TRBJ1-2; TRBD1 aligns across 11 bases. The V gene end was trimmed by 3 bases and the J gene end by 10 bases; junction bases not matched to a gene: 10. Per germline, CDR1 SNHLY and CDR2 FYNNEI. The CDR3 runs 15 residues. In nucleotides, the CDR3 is TGTGCCAGCAGTGATCCCGGACAGGGGGCATTCGACTACACCTTC. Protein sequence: CASSDPGQGAFDYTF.

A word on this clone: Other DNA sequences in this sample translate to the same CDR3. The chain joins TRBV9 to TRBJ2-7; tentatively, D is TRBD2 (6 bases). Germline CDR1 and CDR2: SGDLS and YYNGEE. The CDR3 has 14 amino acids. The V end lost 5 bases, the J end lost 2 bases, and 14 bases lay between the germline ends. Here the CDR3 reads CASSPGSGAYEQYF. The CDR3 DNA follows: TGTGCCAGCAGTCCCGGTAGCGGCGCCTACGAGCAGTACTTC.

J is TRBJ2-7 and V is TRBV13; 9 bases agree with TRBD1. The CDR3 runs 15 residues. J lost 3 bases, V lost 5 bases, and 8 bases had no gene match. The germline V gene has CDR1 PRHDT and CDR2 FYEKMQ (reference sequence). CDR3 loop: CASSATGGLGYEQYF. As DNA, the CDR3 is TGTGCCAGCAGCGCCACAGGGGGCCTGGGCTACGAGCAGTACTTC. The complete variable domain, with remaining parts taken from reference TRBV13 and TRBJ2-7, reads AAGVIQSPRHLIKEKRETATLKCYPIPRHDTVYWYQQGPGQDPQFLISFYEKMQSDKGSIPDRFSAQQFSDYHSELNMSSLELGDSALYFCASSATGGLGYEQYFGPGTRLTVT.

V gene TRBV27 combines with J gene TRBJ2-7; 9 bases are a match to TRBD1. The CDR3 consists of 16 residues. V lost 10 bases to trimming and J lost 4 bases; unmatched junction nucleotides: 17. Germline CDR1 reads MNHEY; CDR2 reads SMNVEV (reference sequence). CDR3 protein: CANRVMKGTGRYEQYF. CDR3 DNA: TGTGCCAACAGGGTAATGAAGGGGACAGGGAGATACGAGCAGTACTTC.

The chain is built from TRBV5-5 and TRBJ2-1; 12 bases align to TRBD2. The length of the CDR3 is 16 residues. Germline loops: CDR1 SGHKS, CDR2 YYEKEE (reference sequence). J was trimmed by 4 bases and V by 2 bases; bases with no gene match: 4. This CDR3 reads CASSLWTSGTYNEQFF. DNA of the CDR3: TGTGCCAGCAGCTTATGGACTAGCGGGACTTACAATGAGCAGTTCTTC.

DNA of the CDR3: TGTGCCAGCAGCCCAGGTTGGGAGGGCGCTTTCTTT. Residues: CASSPGWEGAFF. The chain combines TRBV5-8 with TRBJ1-1; D unresolved. From germline, CDR1 is SGHTS and CDR2 YDEGEE. The CDR3 contains 12 residues. The V gene lost 4 bases and the J gene lost 11 bases, with 15 bases spanning the gap.